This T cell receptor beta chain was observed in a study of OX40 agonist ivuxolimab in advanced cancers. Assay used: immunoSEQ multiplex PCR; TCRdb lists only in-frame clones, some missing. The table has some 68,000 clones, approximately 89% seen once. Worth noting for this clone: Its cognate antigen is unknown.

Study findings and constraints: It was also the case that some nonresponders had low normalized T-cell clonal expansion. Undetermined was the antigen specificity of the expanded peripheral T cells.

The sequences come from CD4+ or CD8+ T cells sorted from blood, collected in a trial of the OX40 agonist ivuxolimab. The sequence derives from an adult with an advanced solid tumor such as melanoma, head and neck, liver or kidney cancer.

In DNA, the CDR3 is TGTGCCAGCAGTGATAGGGCGGCACCGTACTTC. Translation: CASSDRAAPYF. This chain joins TRBV2 and TRBJ2-7; D remains ambiguous. V was cut by 3 bases and J by 12 bases, with 12 bases left in between. Germline V gene sequence: CDR1 SNHLY, CDR2 FYNNEI. The CDR3 sequence is 11 residues long. Looking up the rest from reference TRBV2 and TRBJ2-7 gives the full variable domain: EPEVTQTPSHQVTQMGQEVILRCVPISNHLYFYWYRQILGQKVEFLVSFYNNEISEKSEIFDDQFSVERPDGSNFTLKIRSTKLEDSAMYFCASSDRAAPYFGPGTRLTVT.